One T cell receptor (delta chain) is described in this entry. Just one base apart from a much larger clone, this may be a read error. The sample belongs to a study of gamma-delta T cells after stem cell transplantation. TCRdb redid the clone calls on the RT-PCR reads with CATT. The top ten clones hold around 44% of a sample with around 2,400 delta-chain clones, more than 1.5% of them seen once. Looked up from germline, CDR1 is GEAIGNYY and CDR2 is EKD. This CDR3 is 17 amino acids long. The sequenced sample consisted of gamma-delta T cells. This receptor was obtained from a human donor. It is not recorded whose cells these are; they may come from a transplant donor. The chain uses TRDV2 and TRDJ1; 10 bases map to TRDD3. As DNA, the CDR3 is TGTGCCTGTGACAGGCTGGGGGATAGTGGGAACACCGATAGACTCATCTTT. This sequence encodes CACDRLGDSGNTDRLIF.